This T cell receptor beta chain stems from a study of blood T cell repertoires in COVID-19. Method: immunoSEQ multiplex PCR; TCRdb's copy keeps in-frame clones and lacks some. The sample has a few hundred thousand clones, 85% to 90% seen once. The participants were between about 18 and 90 years old and came from about two dozen US areas. Specimen: PBMCs or T cells enriched from blood (not recorded which). This sequence originates from a man aged 30 to 45 who had recovered from COVID-19.

Here the CDR3 reads CASSASGAPIAKNIQYF. In nucleotides, the CDR3 is TGCGCCAGCAGCGCCTCGGGTGCGCCGATAGCCAAAAACATTCAGTACTTC. The V gene is TRBV4-1, the J gene TRBJ2-4; D remains unclear. From germline, CDR1 is MGHRA and CDR2 YSYEKL. CDR3 length: 17 amino acids. Between the trimmed V and J ends, which lost 5 bases and 0 bases, there was a span of 17 bases.